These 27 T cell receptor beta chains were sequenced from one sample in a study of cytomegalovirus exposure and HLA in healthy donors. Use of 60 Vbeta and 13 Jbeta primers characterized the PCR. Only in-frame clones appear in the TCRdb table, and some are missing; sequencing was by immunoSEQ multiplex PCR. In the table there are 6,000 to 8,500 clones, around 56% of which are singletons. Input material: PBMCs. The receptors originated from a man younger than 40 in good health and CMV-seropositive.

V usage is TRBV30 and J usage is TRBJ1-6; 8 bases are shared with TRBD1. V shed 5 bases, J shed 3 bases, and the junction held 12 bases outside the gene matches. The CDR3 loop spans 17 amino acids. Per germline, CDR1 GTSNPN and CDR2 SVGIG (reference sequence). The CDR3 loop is CAWSSGRTGGYNSPLHF. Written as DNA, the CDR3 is TGTGCCTGGTCGTCAGGGAGAACAGGGGGCTATAATTCACCCCTCCACTTT. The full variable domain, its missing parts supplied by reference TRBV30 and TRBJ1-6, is SQTIHQWPATLVQPVGSPLSLECTVEGTSNPNLYWYRQAAGRGLQLLFYSVGIGQISSEVPQNLSASRPQDRQFILSSKKLLLSDSGFYLCAWSSGRTGGYNSPLHFGNGTRLTVT.

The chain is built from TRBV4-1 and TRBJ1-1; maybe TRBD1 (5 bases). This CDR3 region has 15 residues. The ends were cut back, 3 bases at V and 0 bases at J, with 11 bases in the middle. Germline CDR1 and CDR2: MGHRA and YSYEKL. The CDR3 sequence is CASSQETVLNTEAFF. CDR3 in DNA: TGCGCCAGCAGCCAGGAGACAGTACTGAACACTGAAGCTTTCTTT.

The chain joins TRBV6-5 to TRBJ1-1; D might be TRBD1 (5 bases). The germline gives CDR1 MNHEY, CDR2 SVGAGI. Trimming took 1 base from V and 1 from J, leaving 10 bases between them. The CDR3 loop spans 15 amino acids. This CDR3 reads CASSYWRGQNTEAFF. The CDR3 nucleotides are TGTGCCAGCAGTTACTGGAGAGGACAGAACACTGAAGCTTTCTTT.

CDR3 DNA sequence: TGTGCCAGCAGCCAAGGTCTGACTAGCGTGGGCTCCTACGAGCAGTACTTC. This encodes CASSQGLTSVGSYEQYF. The rearrangement links TRBV14 to TRBJ2-7, with 8 bases aligning to TRBD2. Germline V gene data show CDR1 as SGHDN and CDR2 as FVKESK. Trimming took 1 base from V and 0 from J; bases not matched to a gene: 8. The CDR3 loop spans 17 amino acids.

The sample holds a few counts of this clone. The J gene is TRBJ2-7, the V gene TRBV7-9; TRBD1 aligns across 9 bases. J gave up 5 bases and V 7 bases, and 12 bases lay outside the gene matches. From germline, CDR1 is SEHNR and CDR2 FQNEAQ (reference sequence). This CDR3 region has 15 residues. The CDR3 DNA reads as TGTGCCAGCACCCGCTCGGGACAGGGTTTTAACGAGCAGTACTTC. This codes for CASTRSGQGFNEQYF.

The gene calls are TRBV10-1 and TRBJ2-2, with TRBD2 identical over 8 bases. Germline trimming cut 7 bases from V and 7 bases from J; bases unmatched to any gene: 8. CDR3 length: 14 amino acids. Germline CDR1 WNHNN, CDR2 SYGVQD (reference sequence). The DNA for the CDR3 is TGCGCCAGCAAAGCGGGAGTTGGCGGCGGGGAGCTGTTTTTT. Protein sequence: CASKAGVGGGELFF.

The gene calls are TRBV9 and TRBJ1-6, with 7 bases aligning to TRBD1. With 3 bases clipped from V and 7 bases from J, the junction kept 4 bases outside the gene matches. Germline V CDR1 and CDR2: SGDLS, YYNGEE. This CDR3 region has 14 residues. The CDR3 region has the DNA TGTGCCAGCAGCGCGACAGGGCACAATTCACCCCTCCACTTT. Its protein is CASSATGHNSPLHF.

This CDR3 is CASSTRQGERYEQYF. CDR3 in DNA: TGTGCCAGCAGTACTCGACAGGGGGAGCGCTACGAGCAGTACTTC. This chain links TRBV28 with TRBJ2-7, with 9 bases matching TRBD1. Looked up from germline, CDR1 is MDHEN and CDR2 is SYDVKM. V dropped 5 bases and J dropped 3; count of bases not matched to a gene: 8. The CDR3 covers 15 residues.

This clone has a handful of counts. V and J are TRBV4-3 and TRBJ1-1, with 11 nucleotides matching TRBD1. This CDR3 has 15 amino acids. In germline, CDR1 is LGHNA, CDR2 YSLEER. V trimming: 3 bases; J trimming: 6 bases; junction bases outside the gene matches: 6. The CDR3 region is CASSHLWGQGAEAFF. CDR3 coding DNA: TGCGCCAGCAGCCACCTTTGGGGACAGGGGGCTGAAGCTTTCTTT.

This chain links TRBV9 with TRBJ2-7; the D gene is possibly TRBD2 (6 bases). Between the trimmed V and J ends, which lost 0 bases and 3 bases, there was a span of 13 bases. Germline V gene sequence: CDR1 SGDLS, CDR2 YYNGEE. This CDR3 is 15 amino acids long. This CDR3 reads CASSVDTGVVYEQYF. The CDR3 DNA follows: TGTGCCAGCAGCGTAGATACGGGAGTAGTCTACGAGCAGTACTTC.

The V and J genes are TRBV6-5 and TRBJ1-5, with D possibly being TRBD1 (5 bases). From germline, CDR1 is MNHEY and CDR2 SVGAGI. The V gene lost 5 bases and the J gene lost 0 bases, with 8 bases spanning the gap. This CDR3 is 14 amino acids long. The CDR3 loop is CASSVTVSNQPQHF. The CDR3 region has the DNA TGTGCCAGCAGTGTGACAGTTAGCAATCAGCCCCAGCATTTT.

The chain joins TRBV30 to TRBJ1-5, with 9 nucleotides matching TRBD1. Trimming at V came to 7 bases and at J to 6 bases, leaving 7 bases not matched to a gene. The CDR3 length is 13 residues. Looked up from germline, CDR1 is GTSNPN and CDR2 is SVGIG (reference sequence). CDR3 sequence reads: CALGQGGSQPQHF. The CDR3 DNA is TGTGCCTTGGGACAGGGAGGGTCTCAGCCCCAGCATTTT.

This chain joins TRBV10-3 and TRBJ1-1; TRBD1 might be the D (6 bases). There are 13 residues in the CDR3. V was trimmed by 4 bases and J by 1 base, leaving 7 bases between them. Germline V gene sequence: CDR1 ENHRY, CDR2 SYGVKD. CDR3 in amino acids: CAISAGQNTEAFF. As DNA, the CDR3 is TGTGCCATCAGTGCGGGACAGAACACTGAAGCTTTCTTT.

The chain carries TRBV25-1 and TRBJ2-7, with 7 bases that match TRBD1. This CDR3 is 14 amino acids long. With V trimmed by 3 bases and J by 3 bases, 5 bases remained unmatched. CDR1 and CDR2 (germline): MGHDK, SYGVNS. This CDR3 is CASSDLGQVYEQYF. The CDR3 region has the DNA TGTGCCAGCAGTGACCTAGGACAGGTCTACGAGCAGTACTTC.

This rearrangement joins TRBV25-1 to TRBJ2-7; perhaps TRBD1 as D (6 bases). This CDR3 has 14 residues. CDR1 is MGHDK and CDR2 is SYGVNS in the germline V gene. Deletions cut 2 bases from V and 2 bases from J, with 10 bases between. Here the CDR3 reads CASSERTETYEQYF. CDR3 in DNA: TGTGCCAGCAGTGAAAGGACAGAGACCTACGAGCAGTACTTC.

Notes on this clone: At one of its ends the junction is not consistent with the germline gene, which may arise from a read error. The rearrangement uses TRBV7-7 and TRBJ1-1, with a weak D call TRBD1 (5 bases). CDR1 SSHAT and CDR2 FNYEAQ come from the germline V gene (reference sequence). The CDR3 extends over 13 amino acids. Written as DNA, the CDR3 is TGTGCTAGCAGCTTAGGACAGAACACTGAAGCTTTCTTT. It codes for CASSLGQNTEAFF.

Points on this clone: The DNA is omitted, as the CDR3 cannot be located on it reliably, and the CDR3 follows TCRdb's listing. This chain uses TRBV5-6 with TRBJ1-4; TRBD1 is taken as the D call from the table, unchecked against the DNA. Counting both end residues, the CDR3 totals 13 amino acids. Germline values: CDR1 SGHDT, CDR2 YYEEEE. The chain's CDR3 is CASSFGQGEKLFF.

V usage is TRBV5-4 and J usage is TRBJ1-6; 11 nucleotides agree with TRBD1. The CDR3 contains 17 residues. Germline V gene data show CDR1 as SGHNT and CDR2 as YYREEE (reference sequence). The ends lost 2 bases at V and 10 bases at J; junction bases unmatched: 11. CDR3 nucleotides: TGTGCCAGCAGCTTCAACCGGGACAGGGGGTTAAGGTCACCCCTCCACTTT. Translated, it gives CASSFNRDRGLRSPLHF.

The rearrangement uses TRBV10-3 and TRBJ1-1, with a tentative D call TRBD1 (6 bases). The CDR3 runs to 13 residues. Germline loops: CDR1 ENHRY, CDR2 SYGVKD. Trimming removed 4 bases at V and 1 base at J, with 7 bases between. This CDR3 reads CAISGQENTEAFF. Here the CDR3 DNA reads TGTGCCATCAGTGGACAGGAGAACACTGAAGCTTTCTTT.

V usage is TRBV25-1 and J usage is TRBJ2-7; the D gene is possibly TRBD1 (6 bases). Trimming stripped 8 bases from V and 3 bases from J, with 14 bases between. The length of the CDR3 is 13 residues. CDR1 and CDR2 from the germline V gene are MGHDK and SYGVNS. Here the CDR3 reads CASGGQTIYEQYF. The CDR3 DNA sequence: TGTGCCAGCGGCGGACAGACAATCTACGAGCAGTACTTC.

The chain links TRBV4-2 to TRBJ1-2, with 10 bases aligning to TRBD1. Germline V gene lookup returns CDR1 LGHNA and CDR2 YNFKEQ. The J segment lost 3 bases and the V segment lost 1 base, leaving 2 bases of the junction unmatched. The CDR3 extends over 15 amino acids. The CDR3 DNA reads TGTGCCAGCAGCCAAGCGGACAGGGGGGACTATGGCTACACCTTC. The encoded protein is CASSQADRGDYGYTF.

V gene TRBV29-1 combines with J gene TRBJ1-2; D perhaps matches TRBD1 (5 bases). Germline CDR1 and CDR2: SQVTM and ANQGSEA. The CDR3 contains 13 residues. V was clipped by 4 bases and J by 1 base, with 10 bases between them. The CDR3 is CSVVWDFNYGYTF. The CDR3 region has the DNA TGCAGCGTTGTCTGGGACTTTAACTATGGCTACACCTTC.

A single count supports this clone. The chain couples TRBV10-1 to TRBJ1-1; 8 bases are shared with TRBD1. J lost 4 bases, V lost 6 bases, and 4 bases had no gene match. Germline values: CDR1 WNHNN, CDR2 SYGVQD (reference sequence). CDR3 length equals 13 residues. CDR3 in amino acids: CASSSGGVTEAFF. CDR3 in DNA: TGCGCCAGCAGCTCAGGGGGCGTCACTGAAGCTTTCTTT.

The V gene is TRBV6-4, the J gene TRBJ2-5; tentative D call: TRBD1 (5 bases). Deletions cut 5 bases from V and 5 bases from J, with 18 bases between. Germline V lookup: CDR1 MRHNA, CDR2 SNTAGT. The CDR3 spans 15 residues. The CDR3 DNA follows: TGTGCCAGCAGTAAGGGGCAGGGATCGTCGGAGACCCAGTACTTC. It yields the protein CASSKGQGSSETQYF.

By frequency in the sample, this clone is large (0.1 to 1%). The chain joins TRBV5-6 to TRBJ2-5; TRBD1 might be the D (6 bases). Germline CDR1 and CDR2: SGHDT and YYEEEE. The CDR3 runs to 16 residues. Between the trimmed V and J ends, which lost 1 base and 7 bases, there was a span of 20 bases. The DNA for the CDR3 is TGTGCCAGCAGCTTGTGGACAGATATACAAGAGGGGACCCAGTACTTC. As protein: CASSLWTDIQEGTQYF. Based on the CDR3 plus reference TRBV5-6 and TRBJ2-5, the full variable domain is DAGVTQSPTHLIKTRGQQVTLRCSPKSGHDTVSWYQQALGQGPQFIFQYYEEEERQRGNFPDRFSGHQFPNYSSELNVNALLLGDSALYLCASSLWTDIQEGTQYFGPGTRLLVL.

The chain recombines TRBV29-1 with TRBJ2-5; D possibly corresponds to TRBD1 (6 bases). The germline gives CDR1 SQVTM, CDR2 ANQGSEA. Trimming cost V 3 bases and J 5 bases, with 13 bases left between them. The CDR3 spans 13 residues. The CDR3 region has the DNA TGCAGCGTTGAGGGGGACAATCCGGAGACCCAGTACTTC. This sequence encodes CSVEGDNPETQYF.

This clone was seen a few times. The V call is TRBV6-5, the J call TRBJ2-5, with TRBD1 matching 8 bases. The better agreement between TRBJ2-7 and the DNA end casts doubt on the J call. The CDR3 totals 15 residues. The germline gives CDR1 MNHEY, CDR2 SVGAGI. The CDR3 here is CASRPPGDRLYEQYF. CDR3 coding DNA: TGTGCCAGCAGACCACCGGGGGACAGGCTCTACGAGCAGTACTTC.